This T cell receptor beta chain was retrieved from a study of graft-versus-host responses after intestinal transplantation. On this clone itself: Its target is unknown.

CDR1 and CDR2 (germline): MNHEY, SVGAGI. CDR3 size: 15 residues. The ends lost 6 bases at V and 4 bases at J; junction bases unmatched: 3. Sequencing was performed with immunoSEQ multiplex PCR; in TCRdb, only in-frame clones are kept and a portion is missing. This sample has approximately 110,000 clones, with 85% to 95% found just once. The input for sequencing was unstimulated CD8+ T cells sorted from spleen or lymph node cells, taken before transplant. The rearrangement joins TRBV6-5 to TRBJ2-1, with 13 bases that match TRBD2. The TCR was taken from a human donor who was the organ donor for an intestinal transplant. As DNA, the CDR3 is TGTGCCAGCAGACAACTAGCGGGAGGGTACAATGAGCAGTTCTTC. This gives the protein CASRQLAGGYNEQFF.